The clone carrying this T cell receptor beta chain was seen many times. Its antigen is undetermined. These data come from a study of T cells after yellow fever vaccination. This CDR3 comprises 14 residues. Germline CDR1 is DFQATT and CDR2 is SNEGSKA (reference sequence). Trimming stripped 0 bases from V and 9 bases from J, with 15 bases between. One entry per CDR3 protein, called by TCRdb with MiXCR from the 5' RACE reads. The table shows around 140,000 distinct CDR3 sequences, with about 7.7% occurring only once. The study's findings and limits: The secondary response was weaker, and its peak arrived faster, on day 5 versus 15. The booster saw the reappearance of most primary-vaccination clones (about 95% CD4, almost 90% CD8). Just a small share of clonotypes turned up in the CD4 compartment as well as the CD8 compartment. Abundant clonotypes from the bulk population could get into FACS-sorted repertoires as contaminants.

This rearrangement joins TRBV20-1 to TRBJ1-5; D may be TRBD1 (5 bases). The receptor was isolated from a man aged 30 to 45 who received the YFV17D yellow fever vaccine. The material sequenced was CD4+ T cells sorted from PBMCs, taken 5 days after the yellow fever booster vaccination. Here the CDR3 DNA reads TGCAGTGCTAGAGAAATAGGAGGGGAGAGGCCCCAGCATTTT. The encoded protein is CSAREIGGERPQHF.